The 25 T cell receptor beta chains below all came from one sample that was sequenced in a study of T cell changes during pregnancy in multiple sclerosis. Produced via immunoSEQ multiplex PCR; TCRdb's table is partial and in-frame only. The table records tens of thousands of clones, roughly 87% of them present only once. The material was CD4+ T cells from peripheral blood mononuclear cells, obtained in the first trimester of pregnancy. The receptors were sampled from a female donor with multiple sclerosis, enrolled in a pregnancy study.

V gene TRBV5-1 combines with J gene TRBJ2-1; 11 positions agree with TRBD2. CDR3 size: 16 residues. Germline V CDR1 and CDR2: SGHRS, YFSETQ. The V segment lost 3 bases and the J segment 9 bases; nucleotides outside the gene matches: 11. The CDR3 is CASSSSTSGKGSEQFF. The CDR3 region has the DNA TGCGCCAGCAGCTCCTCGACTAGCGGGAAGGGAAGTGAGCAGTTCTTC.

The chain carries TRBV28 and TRBJ1-5, with 7 positions matching TRBD1. Germline-derived CDR1 and CDR2 are MDHEN and SYDVKM. J lost 4 bases, V lost 3 bases, and 12 bases had no gene match. The CDR3 is made up of 17 amino acids. For the CDR3, the DNA is TGTGCCAGCAGTTTTATACGGACAGGTGGAGGTAATCAGCCCCAGCATTTT. This translates into CASSFIRTGGGNQPQHF.

The chain recombines TRBV6-4 with TRBJ2-3; TRBD2 matches 11 bases. The CDR3 has 17 amino acids. Unmatched junction bases numbered 9, after V lost 4 bases and J lost 3 bases. Germline lookup yields CDR1 MRHNA and CDR2 SNTAGT. The CDR3 protein is CASSATWASGRTDTQYF. Written as DNA, the CDR3 is TGTGCCAGCAGTGCAACTTGGGCTAGCGGGAGGACAGATACGCAGTATTTT.

This rearrangement joins TRBV7-9 to TRBJ2-1, with TRBD2 matching 9 bases. J lost 7 bases, V lost 1 base, and 8 bases had no gene match. The CDR3 is made up of 16 amino acids. The germline gives CDR1 SEHNR, CDR2 FQNEAQ (reference sequence). In DNA, the CDR3 is TGTGCCAGCAGCTTAGTTAGCGGGAGAAACTTGAATGAGCAGTTCTTC. Residues: CASSLVSGRNLNEQFF. Variable domain in full (rest from reference TRBV7-9 and TRBJ2-1): DTGVSQNPRHKITKRGQNVTFRCDPISEHNRLYWYRQTLGQGPEFLTYFQNEAQLEKSRLLSDRFSAERPKGSFSTLEIQRTEQGDSAMYLCASSLVSGRNLNEQFFGPGTRLTVL.

The chain joins TRBV12-5 to TRBJ1-1, with D uncertain. This CDR3 has 15 residues. CDR1 and CDR2 (germline): LGHNT, FRNRAP. V was shortened by 2 bases and J by 2 bases, with 12 bases between the two germline ends. CDR3 loop: CASGLSSGFNTEAFF. DNA of the CDR3: TGTGCTAGTGGTTTGTCTTCGGGATTCAACACTGAAGCTTTCTTT.

This chain links TRBV28 with TRBJ1-5, with a possible D match to TRBD1 (5 bases). The CDR3 is 15 amino acids. With 3 bases removed from V and 0 bases from J, the gap between germline ends came to 9 bases. CDR1 MDHEN and CDR2 SYDVKM come from the germline V gene. The CDR3 DNA sequence: TGTGCCAGCAGTTTGGGGCTGGGTAGCAATCAGCCCCAGCATTTT. Translation: CASSLGLGSNQPQHF.

V gene TRBV6-4 combines with J gene TRBJ2-1; 12 bases are shared with TRBD2. The trim removed 0 bases at V and 6 bases at J, leaving 0 bases unmatched. The V gene's germline CDR1 is MRHNA and CDR2 SNTAGT. The CDR3 length is 15 residues. The CDR3 sequence: CASSDSTSGSNEQFF. CDR3 bases: TGTGCCAGCAGTGACTCGACTAGCGGGAGCAATGAGCAGTTCTTC.

This rearrangement joins TRBV29-1 to TRBJ2-7, with 7 positions matching TRBD1. CDR3 length: 12 residues. Germline CDR1 is SQVTM and CDR2 is ANQGSEA. Unmatched junction bases numbered 4, after V lost 5 bases and J lost 3 bases. The CDR3 bases are TGCAGCGTTTCCCGGACAGGCTACGAGCAGTACTTC. This sequence encodes CSVSRTGYEQYF.

J is TRBJ1-3 and V is TRBV10-3, with D unclear. Germline V gene sequence: CDR1 ENHRY, CDR2 SYGVKD. The CDR3 covers 12 residues. Trimming pared 0 bases from V and 8 bases from J, leaving 5 bases between. In nucleotides, the CDR3 is TGTGCCATCAGTGAGTCCCCGGACACCATATATTTT. This gives the protein CAISESPDTIYF.

The V gene is TRBV19, the J gene TRBJ1-2, with D uncertain. Germline V gene sequence: CDR1 LNHDA, CDR2 SQIVND (reference sequence). The CDR3 runs 15 residues. V lost 7 bases, J lost 8 bases, and 23 bases lay in between. The DNA of the CDR3 is TGTGCCAGTAAGGAAGCCGAGGCGTCGATTGGGGGCTACACCTTC. This sequence encodes CASKEAEASIGGYTF.

The chain links TRBV5-1 to TRBJ2-5; D is unresolved. CDR1 is SGHRS and CDR2 is YFSETQ in the germline V gene. CDR3 size: 14 residues. V was clipped by 1 base and J by 3 bases, with 10 bases between them. CDR3 DNA: TGCGCCAGCAGCTTGTCGTTCCAGGAAGAGACCCAGTACTTC. Amino acids: CASSLSFQEETQYF.

This clone has a single count. The gene calls are TRBV5-1 and TRBJ1-1; D is ambiguous. V gave up 4 bases and J gave up 5 bases, with 12 bases separating them. Germline assignment: CDR1 SGHRS and CDR2 YFSETQ. This CDR3 spans 13 amino acids. CDR3 DNA: TGCGCCAGCAGCCCACTGACGGGGACTGAAGCTTTCTTT. This translates into CASSPLTGTEAFF.

The chain combines TRBV14 with TRBJ2-1; tentatively, D is TRBD2 (5 bases). The V end lost 1 base, the J end lost 4 bases, and 5 bases lay between the germline ends. Looked up from germline, CDR1 is SGHDN and CDR2 is FVKESK. CDR3 length: 13 residues. CDR3 bases: TGTGCCAGCAGCCAAGGGGAGTACAATGAGCAGTTCTTC. Translated, it gives CASSQGEYNEQFF.

This clone was seen once. The J gene is TRBJ1-2, the V gene TRBV28; no firm D call. The CDR3 is 13 amino acids. Trimming took off 7 bases at V and 8 bases at J, with 17 bases between the two ends. Germline CDR1 MDHEN, CDR2 SYDVKM. CDR3 bases: TGTGCCAGCACCTTGAGTAGCCTTAACGGCTACACCTTC. Its translation is CASTLSSLNGYTF.

This rearrangement joins TRBV5-1 to TRBJ2-3, with 10 bases matching TRBD2. Germline lookup yields CDR1 SGHRS and CDR2 YFSETQ. With V trimmed by 0 bases and J by 0 bases, 7 bases remained unmatched. The CDR3 length is 18 residues. CDR3 loop: CASSLARTSGISTDTQYF. In nucleotides, the CDR3 is TGCGCCAGCAGCTTGGCCAGGACTAGCGGCATTAGCACAGATACGCAGTATTTT.

The chain couples TRBV5-6 to TRBJ1-6; possibly TRBD1 for D (6 bases). Germline V gives CDR1 SGHDT, CDR2 YYEEEE. The CDR3 runs to 14 residues. V lost 6 bases and J 6 bases, leaving 13 bases between the germline ends. The CDR3 coding sequence is TGTGCCAGCACCTCACAGGGCGCTAATTCACCCCTCCACTTT. The encoded protein is CASTSQGANSPLHF.

Sample share makes this clone medium-sized. The V call is TRBV25-1, the J call TRBJ1-2; 8 bases agree with TRBD1. The trim removed 3 bases at V and 5 bases at J, leaving 2 bases unmatched. The germline CDR1 and CDR2 sequences are MGHDK and SYGVNS. The CDR3 spans 13 residues. The CDR3 DNA is TGTGCCAGCAGTGACCGGACAGGGTATGGCTACACCTTC. Its protein product is CASSDRTGYGYTF.

The CDR3 DNA reads as TGTGCCAGCTCACCTGGACAGGGTCAAGAGACCCAGTACTTC. Its protein product is CASSPGQGQETQYF. The chain uses TRBV18 and TRBJ2-5; 8 bases match TRBD1. From germline, CDR1 is KGHSH and CDR2 LQKENI. J gave up 2 bases and V 3 bases, and 2 bases lay outside the gene matches. The CDR3 has 14 residues. Filled out from reference TRBV18 and TRBJ2-5, the complete variable domain reads NAGVMQNPRHLVRRRGQEARLRCSPMKGHSHVYWYRQLPEEGLKFMVYLQKENIIDESGMPKERFSAEFPKEGPSILRIQQVVRGDSAAYFCASSPGQGQETQYFGPGTRLLVL.

The genes are TRBV30 and TRBJ1-1; TRBD1 aligns across 8 bases. CDR3 length: 13 residues. Trimming took 4 bases from V and 4 from J; bases not matched to a gene: 5. Germline loops: CDR1 GTSNPN, CDR2 SVGIG (reference sequence). CDR3 residues: CAWNPQGATEAFF. In DNA form, the CDR3 reads TGTGCCTGGAATCCGCAGGGGGCCACTGAAGCTTTCTTT.

The chain combines TRBV4-1 with TRBJ2-7; a possible D gene is TRBD1 (6 bases). Trimming shortened V by 1 base and J by 6 bases, and 7 bases separated the two germline ends. The CDR3 has 12 amino acids. In germline, CDR1 is MGHRA, CDR2 YSYEKL. The CDR3 loop reads CASSQGGGEQYF. CDR3 nucleotide sequence: TGCGCCAGCAGCCAAGGAGGGGGCGAGCAGTACTTC.

This clone was detected only a few times. The chain links TRBV10-3 to TRBJ2-1; 10 nucleotides agree with TRBD2. CDR1 and CDR2 (germline): ENHRY, SYGVKD. CDR3 size: 15 residues. J lost 5 bases, V lost 6 bases, and 7 bases had no gene match. The CDR3 DNA is TGTGCCATCAGGGATAGCGGGAGGCCACACAATGAGCAGTTCTTC. Encoded protein: CAIRDSGRPHNEQFF.

This rearrangement joins TRBV7-2 to TRBJ2-7; possibly TRBD1 for D (5 bases). V gave up 5 bases and J gave up 5 bases, with 10 bases separating them. Germline assignment: CDR1 SGHTA and CDR2 FQGNSA. The CDR3 runs to 12 residues. The CDR3: CASSLRQNEQYF. The CDR3 DNA reads as TGTGCCAGCAGCCTGCGACAGAACGAGCAGTACTTC.

The chain employs TRBV2 and TRBJ2-1, with D maybe TRBD1 (6 bases). V was cut by 8 bases and J by 4 bases, with 15 bases left in between. The CDR3 runs to 14 residues. Germline V gene lookup returns CDR1 SNHLY and CDR2 FYNNEI. CDR3 region: CASGLPGQYNEQFF. The CDR3 region has the DNA TGTGCCAGCGGCTTACCCGGACAGTACAATGAGCAGTTCTTC.

This clone was seen just once. The V and J genes are TRBV11-3 and TRBJ2-5; weak D call: TRBD2 (5 bases). This CDR3 is 13 amino acids long. V was cut by 5 bases and J by 5 bases, with 12 bases left in between. Germline V lookup: CDR1 SGHNT, CDR2 YENEEA. Here the CDR3 DNA reads TGTGCCAGCAGCCGGACTGTTGAGGAGACCCAGTACTTC. This sequence encodes CASSRTVEETQYF.

On this clone: A junction end diverges from the germline sequence, so it may reflect a read error. The chain uses TRBV7-9 and TRBJ1-4; 7 nucleotides align to TRBD1. Germline V gene lookup returns CDR1 SEHNR and CDR2 FQNEAQ (reference sequence). This CDR3 is 16 amino acids long. CDR3 nucleotides: TGTGCCAGCAGTTTAGAAACAGGGGTACCGAGGTGGAAACTGTTTTTT. Its translation is CASSLETGVPRWKLFF.